This TCR beta chain was identified during a study of shared clonotypes between healthy human individuals (dated by TCRdb to about 2020). Turning to the overall study: The cohort comprised a couple of women and a few men aged 18 to 49 years. To increase sequencing depth and limit assay-specific biases, different laboratories used diverse techniques to prepare libraries and sequence TCR repertoires. Between about 0.8 and 9 billion PBMCs per donor were obtained by leukapheresis. For each donor, three plates each were used for CD4 naive and CD4 memory, two plates were used for CD8 naive, and one plate was used for CD8 memory. To estimate repertoire size and how much clonotypes are shared between individuals, the study performed deep sequencing of blood TCR repertoires from five healthy adults.

Study-wide findings and limitations: Because the study included only a small number of donors, the genetic and exposure-history diversity represented was limited. Pairwise subsampling indicated that sequencing depth was expected to affect the degree of clonotype sharing among donors. Sampling was restricted to blood, and TCR repertoires in tissues likely differ from the TCR repertoires found in blood. Sharing across a few donors was observed for about 5% of naive CD4, about 4% of naive CD8, about 2.3% of memory CD4, and about 0.39% of memory CD8 clonotypes. Compared with non-shared clonotypes, clonotypes shared by all four sorted-subset donors had higher generation probabilities. Larger estimated clonotype richness was generally found for naive subsets than for memory subsets. Incomplete sequencing was indicated by rarefaction of sorted-subset datasets, despite the large sequencing depth.

Using the deep immunoSEQ assay, multiplex PCR amplified TCR CDR3 regions from genomic DNA. Extracted genomic DNA from each cell subset was spread evenly across all wells of several immunoSEQ 96-well plates, with each plate serving as a replicate. For sorted subsets, each replicate PCR was loaded with roughly 0.2 ug genomic DNA, equivalent to 30,000 or so T cell genomes. Purified libraries were quantified with a Qubit 3.0 fluorometer, sized on a Bioanalyzer 2100, and re-quantified with the KAPA Library Quantification kit. Every immunoSEQ 96-well plate was sequenced on a separate single-read 150-cycle Illumina NextSeq 550 flow cell. Processing in the source paper ran as follows. Because the immunoSEQ output held only junctional sequences and lacked quality scores, the filtering could not match the filtering applied to full-length reads. Sequences were annotated with PyIR, a Python wrapper for IgBLAST v1.9, and V/J genes and CDR3 were assigned using IMGT germline references. Any read was removed if the V/J assignment was weak (E-value above 1e-6), the CDR3 was missing, or the read contained stop codons, out-of-frame junctions, or ambiguous translated residues. V3J clonotypes were defined by identical inferred V gene, J gene, and CDR3 amino acid sequence. The percentage overlap between two repertoires was calculated by dividing the number of shared unique clonotypes by the size of the smaller repertoire. RTK rarefaction, the Chao1 estimator, and Recon v2.1 estimates of unobserved clonotypes were used to assess repertoire richness. OLGA was used to compute generation probabilities for all TCRbeta clonotypes that the gDNA method yielded from several donors. Here the immuneACCESS table is served through TCRdb, limited to in-frame sequences with V and J called. Missing clones are a known gap in these copies; in checked studies unresolved V genes cover under half, and the rest lacks a known reason. V, J and clone size were drawn from that table, and D and trimming were deduced from the DNA. This sample is represented by about 2.4 million clones; around nine tenths of them were singletons. The top ten constitute around 0.14% of the sample.

From its cysteine to its phenylalanine, the CDR3 spans 17 amino acids. The only DNA kept is the CDR3, 51 bases in frame from the first base. Cut back by 1 base and 0 bases, the V and J ends lie 16 bases apart. CDR1 and CDR2 (GTSNPN, SVGIG) derive from the germline V gene (reference sequence). Donors were healthy HIV-negative adults with no recently reported acute infections or vaccinations. Every donor was a Caucasian adult living in Nashville, Tennessee, USA. CD4+ T cells were enriched through magnetic negative selection, after which naive cells were positively selected on CD45RA and the remaining negative fraction served as the memory subset. Blood was collected by leukapheresis, and PBMCs were isolated by Ficoll-Histopaque density gradient centrifugation and then cryopreserved in liquid nitrogen vapor phase. Analytical flow cytometry was used to check the purity and quantity of every magnetically sorted T cell population. Genomic DNA was isolated from every sorted fraction and measured by UV absorbance on a Nanodrop 2000c.

As for this clone: Its antigen has not been determined. Nothing much larger sits one base from this clone, and base qualities are not available.

The receptor chain draws on TRBV30 and TRBJ1-5; a tentative D match to TRBD1 spans 5 bases. The TCR was taken from a man between 18 and 35 years old in good health. The sequencing sample was made of naive CD4+ T cells sorted from blood. Explained via the paper, the cell subset or site label denotes: CD45RA+ positively selected. The DNA sequence is given as TGTGCCTGGAGTGCGCCCGAACAGGCCCATAGCAATCAGCCCCAGCATTTT. It is translated as CAWSAPEQAHSNQPQHF.